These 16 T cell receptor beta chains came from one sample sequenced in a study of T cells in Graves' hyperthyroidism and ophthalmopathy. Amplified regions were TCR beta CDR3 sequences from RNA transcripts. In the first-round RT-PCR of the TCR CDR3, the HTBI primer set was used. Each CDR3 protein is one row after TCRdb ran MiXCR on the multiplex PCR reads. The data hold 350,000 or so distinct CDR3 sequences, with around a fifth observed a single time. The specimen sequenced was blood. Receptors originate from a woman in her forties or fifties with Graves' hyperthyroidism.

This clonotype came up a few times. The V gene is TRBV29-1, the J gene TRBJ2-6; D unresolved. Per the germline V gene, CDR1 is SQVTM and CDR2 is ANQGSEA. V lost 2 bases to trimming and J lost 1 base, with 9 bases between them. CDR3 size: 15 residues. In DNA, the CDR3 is TGCAGCGTTGAACTACCGACATCTGGGGCCAACGTCCTGACTTTC. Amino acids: CSVELPTSGANVLTF.

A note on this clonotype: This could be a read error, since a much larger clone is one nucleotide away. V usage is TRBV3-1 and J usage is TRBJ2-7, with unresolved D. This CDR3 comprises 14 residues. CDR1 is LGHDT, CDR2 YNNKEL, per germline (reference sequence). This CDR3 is CAGSQEVYSTEQYF. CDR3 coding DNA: TGTGCCGGCAGCCAAGAGGTTTACAGCACCGAGCAGTACTTC.

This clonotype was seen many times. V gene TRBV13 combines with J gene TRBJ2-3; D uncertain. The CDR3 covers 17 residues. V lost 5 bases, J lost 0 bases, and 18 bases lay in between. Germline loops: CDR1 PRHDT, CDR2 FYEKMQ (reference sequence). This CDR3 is CASSLRRLASSTDTQYF. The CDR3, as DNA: TGTGCCAGCAGCCTCCGACGGTTGGCCTCTAGCACAGATACGCAGTATTTT.

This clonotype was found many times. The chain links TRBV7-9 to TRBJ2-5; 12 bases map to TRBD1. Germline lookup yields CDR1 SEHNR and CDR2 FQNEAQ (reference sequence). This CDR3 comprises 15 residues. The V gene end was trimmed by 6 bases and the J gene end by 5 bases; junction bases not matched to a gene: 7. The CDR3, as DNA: TGTGCCAGCAGAGCCGGGACAGGGGGCGCGGAGACCCAGTACTTC. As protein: CASRAGTGGAETQYF.

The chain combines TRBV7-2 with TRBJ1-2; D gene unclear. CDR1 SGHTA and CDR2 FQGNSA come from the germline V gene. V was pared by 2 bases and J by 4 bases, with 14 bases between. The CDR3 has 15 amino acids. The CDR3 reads CASSLIPHSFYGYTF. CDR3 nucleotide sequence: TGTGCCAGCAGCTTAATCCCTCACAGTTTCTATGGCTACACCTTC.

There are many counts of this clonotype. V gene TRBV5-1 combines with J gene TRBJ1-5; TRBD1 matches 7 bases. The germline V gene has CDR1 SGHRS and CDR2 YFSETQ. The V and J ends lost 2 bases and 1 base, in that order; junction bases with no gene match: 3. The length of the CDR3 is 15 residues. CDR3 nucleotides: TGCGCCAGCAGCTTCGAGGGGGCAAGCAATCAGCCCCAGCATTTT. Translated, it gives CASSFEGASNQPQHF.

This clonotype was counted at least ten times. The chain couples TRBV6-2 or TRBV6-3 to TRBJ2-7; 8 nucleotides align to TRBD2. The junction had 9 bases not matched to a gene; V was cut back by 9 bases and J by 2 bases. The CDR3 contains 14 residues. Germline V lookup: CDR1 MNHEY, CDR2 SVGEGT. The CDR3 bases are TGTGCCAGTCGGGGACTAGGAATAGCCTACGAGCAGTACTTC. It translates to CASRGLGIAYEQYF.

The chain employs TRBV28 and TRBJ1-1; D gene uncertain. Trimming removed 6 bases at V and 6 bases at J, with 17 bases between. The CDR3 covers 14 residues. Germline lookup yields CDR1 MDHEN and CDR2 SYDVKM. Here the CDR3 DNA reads TGTGCCAGCAGGGACCCTACCTTGAGGTCTGAAGCTTTCTTT. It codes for CASRDPTLRSEAFF.

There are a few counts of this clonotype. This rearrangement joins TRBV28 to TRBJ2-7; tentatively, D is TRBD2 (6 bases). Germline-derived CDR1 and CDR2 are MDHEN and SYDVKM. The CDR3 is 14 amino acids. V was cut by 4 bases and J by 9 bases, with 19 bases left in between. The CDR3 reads CASSSNPGALRQYF. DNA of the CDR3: TGTGCCAGCAGTTCCAACCCGGGAGCTCTCAGGCAGTACTTC.

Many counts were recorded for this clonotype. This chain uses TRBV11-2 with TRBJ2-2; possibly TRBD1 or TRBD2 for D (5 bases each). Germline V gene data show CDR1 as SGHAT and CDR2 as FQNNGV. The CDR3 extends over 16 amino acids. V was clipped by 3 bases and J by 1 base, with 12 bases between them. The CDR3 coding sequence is TGTGCCAGCAGCTTTCGAGGGGCCCAGAACACCGGGGAGCTGTTTTTT. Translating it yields CASSFRGAQNTGELFF.

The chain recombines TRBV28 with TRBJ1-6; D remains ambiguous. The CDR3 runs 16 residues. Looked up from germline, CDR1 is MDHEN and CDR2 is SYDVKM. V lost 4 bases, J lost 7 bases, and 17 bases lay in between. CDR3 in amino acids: CASSSSGLAPNSPLHF. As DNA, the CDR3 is TGTGCCAGCAGTTCTTCAGGCTTAGCACCCAATTCACCCCTCCACTTT.

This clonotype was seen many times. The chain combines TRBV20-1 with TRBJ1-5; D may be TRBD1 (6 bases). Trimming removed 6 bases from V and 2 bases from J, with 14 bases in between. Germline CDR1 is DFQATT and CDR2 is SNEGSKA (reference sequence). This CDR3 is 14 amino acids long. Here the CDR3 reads CSALSGDGNQPQHF. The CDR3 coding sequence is TGCAGTGCACTTTCAGGGGACGGCAATCAGCCCCAGCATTTT.

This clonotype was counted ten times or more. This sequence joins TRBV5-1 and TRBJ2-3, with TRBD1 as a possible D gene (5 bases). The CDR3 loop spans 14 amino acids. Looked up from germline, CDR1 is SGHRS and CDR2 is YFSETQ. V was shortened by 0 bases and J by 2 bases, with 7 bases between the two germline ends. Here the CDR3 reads CASSLGGHTDTQYF. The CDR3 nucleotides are TGCGCCAGCAGCTTGGGAGGACACACAGATACGCAGTATTTT.

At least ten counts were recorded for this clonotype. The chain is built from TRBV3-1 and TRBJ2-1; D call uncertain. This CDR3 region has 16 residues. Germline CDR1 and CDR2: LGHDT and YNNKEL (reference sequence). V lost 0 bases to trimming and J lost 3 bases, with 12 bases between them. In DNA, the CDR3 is TGTGCCAGCAGCCAAGATTTGGCGGAATTCTACAATGAGCAGTTCTTC. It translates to CASSQDLAEFYNEQFF.

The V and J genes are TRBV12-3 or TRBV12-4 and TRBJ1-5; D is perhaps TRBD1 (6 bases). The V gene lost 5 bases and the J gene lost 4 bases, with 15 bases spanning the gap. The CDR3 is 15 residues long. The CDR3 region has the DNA TGTGCCAGCAGTCCTAGGCCCACAGGGAATCAGCCCCAGCATTTT. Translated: CASSPRPTGNQPQHF.

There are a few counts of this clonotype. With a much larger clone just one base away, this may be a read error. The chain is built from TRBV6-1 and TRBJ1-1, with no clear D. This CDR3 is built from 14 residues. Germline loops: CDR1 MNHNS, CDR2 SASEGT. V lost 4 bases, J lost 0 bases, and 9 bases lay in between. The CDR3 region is CASSVTRVNTEAFF. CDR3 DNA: TGTGCCAGCAGTGTGACGAGGGTGAACACTGAAGCTTTCTTT.